This TCR beta chain comes out of a study of blood T cell repertoires in COVID-19. The overall study: Sites in the United States, Italy and Spain provided acute and convalescent COVID-19 samples. T cells, B-cell-depleted T cells, or PBMCs supplied cDNA or gDNA.

Between the trimmed V and J ends, which lost 4 bases and 5 bases, there was a span of 15 bases. From germline, CDR1 is SGHNT and CDR2 YYREEE (reference sequence). This CDR3 has 14 residues. Methods used by the authors: Reference gene primer amplification gave nucleated cell count estimates. The assay was immunoSEQ multiplex PCR, and TCRdb's table has in-frame clones only and misses some. The DNA gave D and trimming, while V, J and clone size come from that table. This table holds tens of thousands of clones, roughly 90% found once. The TCR sequence derives from a human donor in a cohort sampled during active COVID-19. The chain is built from TRBV5-4 and TRBJ1-1, with D perhaps TRBD1 (6 bases). Sequenced input: peripheral blood. The CDR3 loop is CASSPGGPETEAFF. CDR3 coding DNA: TGTGCCAGCAGCCCGGGGGGGCCGGAGACTGAAGCTTTCTTT. Using reference TRBV5-4 and TRBJ1-1 for the parts outside the CDR3, the full variable domain is ETGVTQSPTHLIKTRGQQVTLRCSSQSGHNTVSWYQQALGQGPQFIFQYYREEENGRGNFPPRFSGLQFPNYSSELNVNALELDDSALYLCASSPGGPETEAFFGQGTRLTVV.